Given below is one TCR beta chain in context. The repertoire was sequenced with immunoSEQ multiplex PCR; TCRdb's copy has only in-frame clones and lacks some. The repertoire holds nearly 2 million clones, with about 95% as singletons. Between the trimmed V and J ends, which lost 2 bases and 6 bases, there was a span of 8 bases. This CDR3 contains 11 residues. Germline CDR1 is GTSNPN and CDR2 is SVGIG (reference sequence). CD45RO-negative, CCR7-selected cells formed the naive CD8 fraction, which excluded terminally differentiated effector memory CD45RA+ cells. This entry is derived from a study of shared clonotypes between healthy human individuals. Study at large: A couple of women and a few men aged 18 to 49 served as donors.

The sample comprised naive CD8+ T cells sorted from blood. The chain is built from TRBV30 and TRBJ2-7; a possible D gene is TRBD1 (6 bases). This receptor was identified in a man aged 18 to 35 in good health. CDR3 protein: CAWSWGLEQYF. The CDR3 DNA is TGTGCCTGGAGTTGGGGGCTCGAGCAGTACTTC.